The entry that follows covers one T cell receptor beta chain sequence. Its target is unknown. The sample belongs to a study of siplizumab effects on memory and regulatory T cells. Unstimulated naive, memory, effector memory and TEMRA subsets underwent sequencing in a few donor pairs. The CDR3 consists of 13 residues. Trimming removed 8 bases at V and 3 bases at J, with 13 bases between. CDR1 MDHEN and CDR2 SYDVKM come from the germline V gene. Findings and limits, study-wide: The authors did not confirm suppressive function in proliferating Tregs from siplizumab cultures. It was not possible to assign a naive or memory phenotype to roughly 75-97% of proliferating CD4+ or CD8+ clones. Memory cells seemed less diverse than naive T cells, which also seemed major contributors to the alloresponse.

Sequencing was performed with immunoSEQ multiplex PCR; in TCRdb, only in-frame clones are kept and a portion is missing. The repertoire holds 50,000 or so clones, with about 88% as singletons. The gene calls are TRBV28 and TRBJ1-1; D may be TRBD1 (5 bases). The sequencing input was naive CD8+ T cells sorted from blood. This receptor was taken from a human donor in good health. The chain's CDR3 is CASVTGADTEAFF. The CDR3 nucleotides are TGTGCCAGCGTGACCGGGGCGGACACTGAAGCTTTCTTT.